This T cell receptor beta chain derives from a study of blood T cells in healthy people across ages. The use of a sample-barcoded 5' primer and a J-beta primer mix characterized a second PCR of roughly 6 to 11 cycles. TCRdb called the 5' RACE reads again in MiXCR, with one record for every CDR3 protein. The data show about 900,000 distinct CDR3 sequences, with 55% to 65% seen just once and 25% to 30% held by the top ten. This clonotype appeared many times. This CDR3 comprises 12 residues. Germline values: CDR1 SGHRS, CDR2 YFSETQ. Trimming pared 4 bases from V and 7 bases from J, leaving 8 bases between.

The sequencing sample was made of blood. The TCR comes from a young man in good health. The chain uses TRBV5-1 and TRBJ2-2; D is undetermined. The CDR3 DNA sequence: TGCGCCAGCAGCCCCTACGGCGGGGAGCTGTTTTTT. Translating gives CASSPYGGELFF.